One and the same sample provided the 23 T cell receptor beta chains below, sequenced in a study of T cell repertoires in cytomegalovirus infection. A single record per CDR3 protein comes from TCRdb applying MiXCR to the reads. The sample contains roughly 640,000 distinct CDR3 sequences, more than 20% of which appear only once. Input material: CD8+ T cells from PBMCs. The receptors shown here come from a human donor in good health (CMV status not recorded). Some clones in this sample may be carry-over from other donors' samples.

The CDR3 region is CSVEPTGDPIEAFF. The CDR3 DNA reads as TGCAGCGTTGAACCGACAGGCGACCCGATTGAAGCTTTCTTT. The chain employs TRBV29-1 and TRBJ1-1, with a tentative D call TRBD1 (6 bases). The V end was cut by 2 bases, the J end by 7 bases, with 17 bases between. Germline assignment: CDR1 SQVTM and CDR2 ANQGSEA. This CDR3 comprises 14 residues.

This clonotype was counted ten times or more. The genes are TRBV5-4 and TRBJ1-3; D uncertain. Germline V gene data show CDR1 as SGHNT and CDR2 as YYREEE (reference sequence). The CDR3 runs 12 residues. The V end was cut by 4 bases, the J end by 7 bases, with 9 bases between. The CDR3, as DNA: TGTGCCAGCAGCCCTGACCGGAACACCATATATTTT. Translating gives CASSPDRNTIYF.

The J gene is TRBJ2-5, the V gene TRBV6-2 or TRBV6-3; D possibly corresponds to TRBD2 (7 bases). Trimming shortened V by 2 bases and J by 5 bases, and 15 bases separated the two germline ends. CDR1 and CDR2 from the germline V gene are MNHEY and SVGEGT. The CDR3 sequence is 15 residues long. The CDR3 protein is CASSYRWGGLETQYF. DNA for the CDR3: TGTGCCAGCAGTTACAGGTGGGGGGGCCTTGAGACCCAGTACTTC.

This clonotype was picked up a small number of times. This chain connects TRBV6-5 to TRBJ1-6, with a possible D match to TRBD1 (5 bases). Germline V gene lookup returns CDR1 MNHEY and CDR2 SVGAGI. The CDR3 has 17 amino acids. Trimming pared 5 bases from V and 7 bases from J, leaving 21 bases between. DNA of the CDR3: TGTGCCAGCAGTCGGTCCTTGGGGGAGGTGTACAATTCACCCCTCCACTTT. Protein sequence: CASSRSLGEVYNSPLHF.

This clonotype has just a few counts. CDR3 region: CASSSSGAGYEQYF. The CDR3 DNA sequence: TGTGCCAGCAGCTCCTCAGGGGCTGGCTACGAGCAGTACTTC. The rearrangement links TRBV11-2 to TRBJ2-7, with a tentative D call TRBD1 (6 bases). Trimming cost V 4 bases and J 3 bases, with 13 bases left between them. Germline CDR1 is SGHAT and CDR2 is FQNNGV. This CDR3 has 14 residues. Together with reference TRBV11-2 and TRBJ2-7, the CDR3 gives the full variable domain: EAGVAQSPRYKIIEKRQSVAFWCNPISGHATLYWYQQILGQGPKLLIQFQNNGVVDDSQLPKDRFSAERLKGVDSTLKIQPAKLEDSAVYLCASSSSGAGYEQYFGPGTRLTVT.

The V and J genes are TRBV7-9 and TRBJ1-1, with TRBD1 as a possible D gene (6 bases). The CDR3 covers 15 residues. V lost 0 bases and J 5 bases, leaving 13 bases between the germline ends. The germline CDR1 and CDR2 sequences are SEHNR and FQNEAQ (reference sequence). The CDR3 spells CASSLAPQGRTEAFF. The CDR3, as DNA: TGTGCCAGCAGCTTAGCTCCACAGGGTCGGACTGAAGCTTTCTTT.

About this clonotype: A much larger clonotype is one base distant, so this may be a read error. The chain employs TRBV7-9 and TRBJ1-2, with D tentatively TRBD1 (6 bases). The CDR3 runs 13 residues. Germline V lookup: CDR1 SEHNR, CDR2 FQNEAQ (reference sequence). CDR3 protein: CASSLAFPGGYAF. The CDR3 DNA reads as TGTGCCAGCAGCTTAGCCTTTCCCGGGGGCTACGCCTTC.

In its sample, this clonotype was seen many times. The CDR3 spells CASSSSGGSTGELFF. The CDR3 coding sequence is TGTGCCAGCAGCTCTAGCGGGGGATCCACCGGGGAGCTGTTTTTT. The chain combines TRBV7-2 with TRBJ2-2, with 10 bases matching TRBD2. The CDR3 is 15 amino acids. Looked up from germline, CDR1 is SGHTA and CDR2 is FQGNSA. With V trimmed by 4 bases and J by 4 bases, 3 bases remained unmatched.

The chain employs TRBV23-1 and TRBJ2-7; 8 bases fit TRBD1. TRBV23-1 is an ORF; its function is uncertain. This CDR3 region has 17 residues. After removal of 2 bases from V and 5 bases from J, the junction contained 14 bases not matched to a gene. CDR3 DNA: TGCGCCAGCAGTCAAACCCCGCGACAGGGGATCATCGACGAGCAGTACTTC. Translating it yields CASSQTPRQGIIDEQYF.

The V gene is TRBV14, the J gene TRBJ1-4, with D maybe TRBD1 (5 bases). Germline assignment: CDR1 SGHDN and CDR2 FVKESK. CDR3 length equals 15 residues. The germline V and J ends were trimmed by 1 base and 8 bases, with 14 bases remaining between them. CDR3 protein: CASSQARGRGEKLFF. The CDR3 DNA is TGTGCCAGCAGCCAAGCCCGCGGAAGGGGAGAAAAACTGTTTTTT.

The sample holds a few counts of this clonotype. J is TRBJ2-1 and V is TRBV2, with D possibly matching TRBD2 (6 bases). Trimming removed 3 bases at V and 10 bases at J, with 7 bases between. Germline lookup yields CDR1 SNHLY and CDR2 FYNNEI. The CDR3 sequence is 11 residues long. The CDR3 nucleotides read TGTGCCAGCAGTGATGGAGGGGAGCAGTTCTTC. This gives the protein CASSDGGEQFF.

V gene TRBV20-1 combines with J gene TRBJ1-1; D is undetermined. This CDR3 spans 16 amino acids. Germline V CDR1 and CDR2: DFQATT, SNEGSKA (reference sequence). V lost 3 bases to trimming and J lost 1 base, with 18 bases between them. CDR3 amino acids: CSASSQWEIGNTEAFF. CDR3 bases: TGCAGTGCTAGTTCGCAATGGGAAATAGGGAACACTGAAGCTTTCTTT.

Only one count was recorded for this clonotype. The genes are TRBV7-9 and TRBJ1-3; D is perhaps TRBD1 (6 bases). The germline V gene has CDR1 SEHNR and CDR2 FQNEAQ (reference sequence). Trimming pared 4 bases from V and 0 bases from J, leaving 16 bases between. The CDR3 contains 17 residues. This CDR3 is CASSSTQGSLSGNTIYF. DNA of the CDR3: TGTGCCAGCAGCTCGACACAGGGATCCCTCTCTGGAAACACCATATATTTT.

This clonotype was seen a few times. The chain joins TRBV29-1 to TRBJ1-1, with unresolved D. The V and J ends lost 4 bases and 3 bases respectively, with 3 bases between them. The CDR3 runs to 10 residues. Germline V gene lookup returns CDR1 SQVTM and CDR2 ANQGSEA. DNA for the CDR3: TGCAGCGTTGTGGACACTGAAGCTTTCTTT. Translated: CSVVDTEAFF.

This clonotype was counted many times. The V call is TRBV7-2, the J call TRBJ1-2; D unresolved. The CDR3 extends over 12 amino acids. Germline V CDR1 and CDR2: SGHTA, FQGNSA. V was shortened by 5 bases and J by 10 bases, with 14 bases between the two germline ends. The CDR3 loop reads CASSPIGVYYTF. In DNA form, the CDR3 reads TGTGCCAGCAGCCCGATCGGGGTTTACTACACCTTC. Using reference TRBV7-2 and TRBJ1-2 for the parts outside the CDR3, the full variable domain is GAGVSQSPSNKVTEKGKDVELRCDPISGHTALYWYRQSLGQGLEFLIYFQGNSAPDKSGLPSDRFSAERTGGSVSTLTIQRTQQEDSAVYLCASSPIGVYYTFGSGTRLTVV.

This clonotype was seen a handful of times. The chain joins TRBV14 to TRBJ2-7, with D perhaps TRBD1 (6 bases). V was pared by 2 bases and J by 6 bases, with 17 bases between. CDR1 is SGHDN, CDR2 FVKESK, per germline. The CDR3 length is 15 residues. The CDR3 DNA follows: TGTGCCAGCAGCCAACCCGGGACACCGTCAGGCGAGCAGTACTTC. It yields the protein CASSQPGTPSGEQYF.

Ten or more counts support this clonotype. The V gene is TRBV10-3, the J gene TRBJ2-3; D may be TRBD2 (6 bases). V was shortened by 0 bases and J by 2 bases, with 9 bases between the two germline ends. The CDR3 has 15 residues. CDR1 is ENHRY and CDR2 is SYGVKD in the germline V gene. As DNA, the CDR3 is TGTGCCATCAGTGAGTCGGCGGGGTCCACAGATACGCAGTATTTT. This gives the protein CAISESAGSTDTQYF.

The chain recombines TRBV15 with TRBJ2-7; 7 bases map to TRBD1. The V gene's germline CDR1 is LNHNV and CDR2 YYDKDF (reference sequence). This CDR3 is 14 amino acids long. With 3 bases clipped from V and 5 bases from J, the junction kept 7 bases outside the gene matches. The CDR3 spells CATSRGVDRDEQYF. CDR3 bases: TGTGCCACCAGCAGGGGCGTAGACAGGGACGAGCAGTACTTC. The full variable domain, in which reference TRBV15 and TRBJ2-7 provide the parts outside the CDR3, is DAMVIQNPRYQVTQFGKPVTLSCSQTLNHNVMYWYQQKSSQAPKLLFHYYDKDFNNEADTPDNFQSRRPNTSFCFLDIRSPGLGDTAMYLCATSRGVDRDEQYFGPGTRLTVT.

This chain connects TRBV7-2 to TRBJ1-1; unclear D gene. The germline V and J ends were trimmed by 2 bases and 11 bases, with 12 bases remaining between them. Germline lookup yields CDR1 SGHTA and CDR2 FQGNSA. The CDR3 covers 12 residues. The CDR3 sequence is CASSLHSRTAFF. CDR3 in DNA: TGTGCCAGCAGCTTACATTCCCGAACGGCTTTCTTT.

CDR3 in DNA: TGTGCCAGCAGTCCTCTACCTAACTATGGCTACACCTTC. Protein sequence: CASSPLPNYGYTF. This sequence joins TRBV12-3 or TRBV12-4 and TRBJ1-2; no reliable D call. The CDR3 is 13 amino acids. Trimming shortened V by 5 bases and J by 0 bases, and 7 bases separated the two germline ends.

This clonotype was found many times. CDR3 bases: TGTGCCAGCAGTTCATGGACAACAACTAATGAAAAACTGTTTTTT. Residues: CASSSWTTTNEKLFF. V gene TRBV28 combines with J gene TRBJ1-4; D might be TRBD1 (5 bases). The length of the CDR3 is 15 residues. The germline CDR1 and CDR2 sequences are MDHEN and SYDVKM. The ends were cut back, 4 bases at V and 0 bases at J, with 9 bases in the middle.

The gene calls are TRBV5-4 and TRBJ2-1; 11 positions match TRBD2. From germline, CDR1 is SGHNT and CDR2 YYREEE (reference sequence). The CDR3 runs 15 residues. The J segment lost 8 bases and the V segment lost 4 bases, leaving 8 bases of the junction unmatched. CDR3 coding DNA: TGTGCCAGCAGCCTAGGGACTAGCGGCGTTGATGAGCAGTTCTTC. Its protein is CASSLGTSGVDEQFF.

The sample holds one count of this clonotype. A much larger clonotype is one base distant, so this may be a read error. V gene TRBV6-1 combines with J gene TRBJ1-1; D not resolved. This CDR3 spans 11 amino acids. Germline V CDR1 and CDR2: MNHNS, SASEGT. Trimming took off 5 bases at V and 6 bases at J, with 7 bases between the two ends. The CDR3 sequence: CASSNGAEAFF. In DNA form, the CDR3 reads TGTGCCAGCAGTAACGGCGCTGAAGCTTTCTTT.